Listed here is a single TCR beta chain. Its antigen remains unidentified. The data were obtained in a study of cytotoxic CD8 clonotypes in ibrutinib-treated CLL. Study summary: Researchers reported over nine relapsed/refractory and about 14 treatment-naive patients, under 18 of them IGHV unmutated.

The J segment lost 8 bases and the V segment lost 8 bases, leaving 9 bases of the junction unmatched. The germline CDR1 and CDR2 sequences are MDHEN and SYDVKM. The CDR3 contains 13 residues. Study-level findings and limits: Sampling time points were not equivalent between sustained-remission and progressing patients. Having risen at ibrutinib response, clonality had fallen back toward baseline by progression. Baseline clonality, higher than in age-matched healthy donors, tracked circulating CD8+ T-cell counts.

TCRdb's table, derived via immunoSEQ multiplex PCR, lists solely in-frame clones and lacks some. The table includes roughly 160,000 clones, roughly 86% detected once. Sequenced material: PBMCs, taken after 12 months of ibrutinib treatment. The source is a human donor with chronic lymphocytic leukemia. J is TRBJ1-2 and V is TRBV28; 9 bases match TRBD1. CDR3 residues: CASHRGQGLGYTF. The DNA for the CDR3 is TGTGCCAGCCATCGCGGACAGGGGTTGGGCTACACCTTC.